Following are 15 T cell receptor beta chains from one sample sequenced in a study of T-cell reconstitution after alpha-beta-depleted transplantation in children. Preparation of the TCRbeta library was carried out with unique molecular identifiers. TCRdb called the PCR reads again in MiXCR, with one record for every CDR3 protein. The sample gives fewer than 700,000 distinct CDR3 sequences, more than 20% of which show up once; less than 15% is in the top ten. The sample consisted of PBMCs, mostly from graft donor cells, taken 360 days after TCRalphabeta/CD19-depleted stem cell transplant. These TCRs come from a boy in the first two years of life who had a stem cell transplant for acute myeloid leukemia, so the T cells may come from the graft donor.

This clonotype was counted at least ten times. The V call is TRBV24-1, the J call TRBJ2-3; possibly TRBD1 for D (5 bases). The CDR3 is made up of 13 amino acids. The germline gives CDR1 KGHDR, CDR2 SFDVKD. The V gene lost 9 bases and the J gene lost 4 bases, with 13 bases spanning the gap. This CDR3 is CATAPRAPDTQYF. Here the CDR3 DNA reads TGTGCCACCGCCCCCAGGGCCCCAGATACGCAGTATTTT.

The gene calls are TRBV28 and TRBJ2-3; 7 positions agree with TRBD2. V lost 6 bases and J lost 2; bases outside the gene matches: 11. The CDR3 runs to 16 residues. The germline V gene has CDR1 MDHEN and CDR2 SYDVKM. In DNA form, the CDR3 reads TGTGCCAGCAGCCTACGCAGCGGGGCAAACACAGATACGCAGTATTTT. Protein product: CASSLRSGANTDTQYF.

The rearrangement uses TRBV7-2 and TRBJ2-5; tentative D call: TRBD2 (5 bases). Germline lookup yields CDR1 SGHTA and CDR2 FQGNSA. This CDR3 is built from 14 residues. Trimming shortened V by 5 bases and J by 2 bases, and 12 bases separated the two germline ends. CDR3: CASSAYPGQETQYF. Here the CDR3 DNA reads TGTGCCAGCAGCGCATACCCGGGACAAGAGACCCAGTACTTC.

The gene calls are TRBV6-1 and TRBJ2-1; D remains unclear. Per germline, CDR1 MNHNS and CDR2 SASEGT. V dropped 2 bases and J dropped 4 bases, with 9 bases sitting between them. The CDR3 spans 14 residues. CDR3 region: CASSELTPYNEQFF. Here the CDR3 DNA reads TGTGCCAGCAGTGAACTTACCCCTTACAATGAGCAGTTCTTC.

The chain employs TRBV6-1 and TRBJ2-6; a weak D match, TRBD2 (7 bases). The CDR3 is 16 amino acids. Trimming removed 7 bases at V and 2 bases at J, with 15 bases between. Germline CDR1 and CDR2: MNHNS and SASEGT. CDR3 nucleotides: TGTGCCAGCAATGAGGGAGGGGGGCCTGGGGCCAACGTCCTGACTTTC. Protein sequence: CASNEGGGPGANVLTF.

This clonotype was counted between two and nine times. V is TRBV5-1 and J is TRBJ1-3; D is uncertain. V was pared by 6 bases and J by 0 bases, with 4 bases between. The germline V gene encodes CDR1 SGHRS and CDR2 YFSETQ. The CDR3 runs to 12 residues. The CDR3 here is CASTSSGNTIYF. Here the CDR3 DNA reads TGCGCCAGCACAAGCTCTGGAAACACCATATATTTT.

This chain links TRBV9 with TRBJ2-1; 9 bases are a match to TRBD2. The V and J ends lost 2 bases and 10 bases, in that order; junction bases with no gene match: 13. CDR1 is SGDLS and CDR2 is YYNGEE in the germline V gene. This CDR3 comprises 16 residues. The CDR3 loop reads CASSVLAGGPLREQFF. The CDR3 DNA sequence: TGTGCCAGCAGCGTCCTGGCGGGGGGGCCATTAAGGGAGCAGTTCTTC.

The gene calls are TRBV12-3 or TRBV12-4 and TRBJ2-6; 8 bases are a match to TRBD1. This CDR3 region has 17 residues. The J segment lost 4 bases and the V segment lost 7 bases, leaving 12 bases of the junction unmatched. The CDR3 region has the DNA TGTGCCAGCACACCGCCGAGACAGGGGACCGGGGCCAACGTCCTGACTTTC. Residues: CASTPPRQGTGANVLTF.

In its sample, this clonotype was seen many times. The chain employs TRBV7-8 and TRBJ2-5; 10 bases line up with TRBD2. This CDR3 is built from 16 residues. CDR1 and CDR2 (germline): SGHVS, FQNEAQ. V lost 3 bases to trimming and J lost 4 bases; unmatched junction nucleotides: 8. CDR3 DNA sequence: TGTGCCAGCAGCTTCCCTAGCGGGGGAATAGGAGAGACCCAGTACTTC. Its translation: CASSFPSGGIGETQYF. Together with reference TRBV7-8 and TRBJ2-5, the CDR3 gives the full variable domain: GAGVSQSPRYKVAKRGQDVALRCDPISGHVSLFWYQQALGQGPEFLTYFQNEAQLDKSGLPSDRFFAERPEGSVSTLKIQRTQQEDSAVYLCASSFPSGGIGETQYFGPGTRLLVL.

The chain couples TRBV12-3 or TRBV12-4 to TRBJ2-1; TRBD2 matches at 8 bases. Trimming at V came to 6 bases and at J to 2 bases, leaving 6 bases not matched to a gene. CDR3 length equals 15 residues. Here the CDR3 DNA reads TGTGCCAGCAGCCCCACTAGCGGCCCCTACAATGAGCAGTTCTTC. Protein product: CASSPTSGPYNEQFF.

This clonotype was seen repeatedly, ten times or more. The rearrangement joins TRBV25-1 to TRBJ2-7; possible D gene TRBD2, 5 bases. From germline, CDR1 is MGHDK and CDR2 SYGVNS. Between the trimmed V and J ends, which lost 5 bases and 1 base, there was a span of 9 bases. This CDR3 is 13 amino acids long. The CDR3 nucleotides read TGTGCCAGCAGTTCTAGCACATCCTACGAGCAGTACTTC. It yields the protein CASSSSTSYEQYF.

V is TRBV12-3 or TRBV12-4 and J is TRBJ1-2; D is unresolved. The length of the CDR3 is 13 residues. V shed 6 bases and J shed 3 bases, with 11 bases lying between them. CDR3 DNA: TGTGCCAGCAGCTCTGGACCAGACTATGGCTACACCTTC. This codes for CASSSGPDYGYTF.

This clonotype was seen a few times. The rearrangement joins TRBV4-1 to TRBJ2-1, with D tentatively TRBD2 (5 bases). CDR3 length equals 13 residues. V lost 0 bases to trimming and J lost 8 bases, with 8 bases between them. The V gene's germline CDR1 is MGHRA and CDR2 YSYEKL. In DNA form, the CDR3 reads TGCGCCAGCAGCCAAGATCCGAGGGATGAGCAGTTCTTC. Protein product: CASSQDPRDEQFF.

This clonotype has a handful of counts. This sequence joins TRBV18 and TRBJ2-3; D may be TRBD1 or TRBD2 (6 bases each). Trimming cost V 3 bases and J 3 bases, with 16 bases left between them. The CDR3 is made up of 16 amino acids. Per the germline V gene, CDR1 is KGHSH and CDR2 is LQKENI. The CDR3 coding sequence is TGTGCCAGCTCACCCTCAGGGGACTCTGATACAGATACGCAGTATTTT. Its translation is CASSPSGDSDTDTQYF.

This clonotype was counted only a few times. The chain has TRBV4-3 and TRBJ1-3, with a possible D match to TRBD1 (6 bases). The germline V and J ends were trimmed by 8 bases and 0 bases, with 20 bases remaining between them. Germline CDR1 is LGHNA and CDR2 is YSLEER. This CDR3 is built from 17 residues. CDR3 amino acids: CASHGDKFFISGNTIYF. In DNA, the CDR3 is TGCGCCAGCCACGGGGACAAGTTTTTTATCTCTGGAAACACCATATATTTT.